There are a few counts of the clone carrying this TCR beta chain. The antigen is not known. The data were taken from a study of CD8+ T cells in alopecia areata. Study-wide results and caveats: Sequencing of scalp tissue also captures the resident alphabeta T cells of normal skin. Mice showed TCR sharing more clearly than patients did, possibly owing to HLA. Clonality exceeded that of normal scalp in lesional scalp, most notably in alopecia totalis/universalis.

TCR sequencing used cDNA made by reverse transcription of extracted RNA. The method was immunoSEQ multiplex PCR; TCRdb's version includes in-frame clones alone and lacks a portion of them. The table shows around 97,000 clones, with 55% occurring only once. Isolation of CD4+ and CD8+ T cells from PBMCs was achieved by sorting. The receptor was derived from a human donor in good health. The sequencing input was CD4+ T cells sorted from blood.

The CDR3 reads CATSRRGRGTGNTIYF. CDR3 in DNA: TGTGCCACCAGCAGACGGGGTCGTGGCACTGGAAACACCATATATTTT. This chain connects TRBV15 to TRBJ1-3; no clear D. The germline CDR1 and CDR2 sequences are LNHNV and YYDKDF (reference sequence). The CDR3 runs 16 residues. V lost 2 bases, J lost 2 bases, and 13 bases lay in between.